This TCR beta chain was observed in a study of T cells in Graves' hyperthyroidism and ophthalmopathy. The investigators amplified TCR beta CDR3 regions from RNA transcripts. Researchers ran a first-round RT-PCR on the TCR CDR3 using the HTBI primer set. TCRdb re-called the multiplex PCR reads with MiXCR, one entry per CDR3 protein. The sample contains 750,000 to 950,000 distinct CDR3 sequences, roughly 40% of which appear only once. Graves' hyperthyroidism showing no ophthalmopathy progression within 18 months was considered stable. The study excluded patients with uncontrolled infection, other autoimmune disease, pregnancy or lactation. CDR3 length: 16 amino acids. V dropped 5 bases and J dropped 5; count of bases not matched to a gene: 9.

The sample comprised blood. The chain uses TRBV12-3 or TRBV12-4 and TRBJ2-5, with TRBD1 matching 12 bases. The TCR sequence derives from a man aged 18 to 29 with Graves' hyperthyroidism. The CDR3 bases are TGTGCCAGCAGTGCCTCCGGGACAGGGGGCGCGGAGACCCAGTACTTC. This sequence encodes CASSASGTGGAETQYF.